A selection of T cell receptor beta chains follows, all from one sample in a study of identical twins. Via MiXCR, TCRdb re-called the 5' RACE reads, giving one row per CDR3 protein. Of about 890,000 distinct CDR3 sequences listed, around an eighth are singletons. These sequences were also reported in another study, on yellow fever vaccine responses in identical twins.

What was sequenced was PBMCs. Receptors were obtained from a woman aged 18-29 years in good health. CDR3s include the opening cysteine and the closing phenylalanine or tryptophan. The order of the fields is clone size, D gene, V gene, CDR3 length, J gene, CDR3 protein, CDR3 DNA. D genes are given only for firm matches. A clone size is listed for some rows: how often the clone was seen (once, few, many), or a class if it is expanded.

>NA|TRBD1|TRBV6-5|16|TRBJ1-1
CASSYDSTGLNAEAFF
TGTGCCAGCAGTTACGATTCGACAGGGTTGAACGCTGAAGCTTTCTTT
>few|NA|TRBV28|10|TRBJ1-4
CASSNEKLFF
TGTGCCAGCAGTAATGAAAAACTGTTTTTT
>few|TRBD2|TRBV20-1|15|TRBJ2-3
CSAIWREGRPDTQYF
TGCAGTGCTATTTGGCGGGAGGGCCGTCCAGATACGCAGTATTTT
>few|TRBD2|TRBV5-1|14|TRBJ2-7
CASSLVAGVGEQSF
TGCGCCAGCAGCTTGGTAGCGGGAGTGGGTGAGCAGTCCTTC
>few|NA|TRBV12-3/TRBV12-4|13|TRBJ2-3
CASLPTYTDTQYF
TGTGCCAGCCTACCGACTTACACAGATACGCAGTATTTT
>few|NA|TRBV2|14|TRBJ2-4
CASRGQLAKNIQYF
TGTGCCAGCAGGGGACAACTAGCCAAAAACATTCAGTACTTC
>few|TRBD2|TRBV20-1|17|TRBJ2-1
CSARDTASGRFGDEQFF
TGCAGTGCTAGAGATACGGCTAGCGGGAGATTTGGGGATGAGCAGTTCTTC
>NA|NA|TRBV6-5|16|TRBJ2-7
CASSYSMDLWGYEQYF
TGTGCCAGCAGTTACTCGATGGACCTGTGGGGTTACGAGCAGTACTTC
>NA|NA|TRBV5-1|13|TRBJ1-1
CASSFKGNTEAFF
TGCGCCAGCAGCTTCAAGGGGAACACTGAAGCTTTCTTT
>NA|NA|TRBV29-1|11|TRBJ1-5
CSVEKLWPQHF
TGCAGCGTTGAAAAATTATGGCCCCAGCATTTT
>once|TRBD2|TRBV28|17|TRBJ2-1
CASSLPGLAGGPGEQFF
TGTGCCAGCAGTTTACCTGGACTAGCGGGAGGGCCAGGTGAGCAGTTCTTC
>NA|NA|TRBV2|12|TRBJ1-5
CAARTGLGPQHF
TGTGCCGCCAGGACCGGTTTGGGGCCCCAGCATTTT
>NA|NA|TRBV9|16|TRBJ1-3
CASSVLEAYSGNTIYF
TGTGCCAGCAGCGTTTTAGAGGCCTACTCTGGAAACACCATATATTTT
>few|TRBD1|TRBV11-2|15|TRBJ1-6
CASSRPGQGGSPLHF
TGTGCCAGCAGCAGACCGGGACAGGGAGGCTCACCCCTCCACTTT
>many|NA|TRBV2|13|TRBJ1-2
CASSLRTDYGYTF
TGTGCCAGCAGCCTAAGGACGGACTATGGCTACACCTTC
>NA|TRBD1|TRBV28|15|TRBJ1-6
CASSGPGQVNSPLHF
TGTGCCAGCAGTGGACCGGGACAGGTTAATTCACCCCTCCACTTT
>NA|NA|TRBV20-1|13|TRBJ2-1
CSATPLELNEQFF
TGCAGTGCGACCCCACTAGAGCTCAATGAGCAGTTCTTC
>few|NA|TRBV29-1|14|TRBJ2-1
CSAAAGGISEGQFF
TGCAGCGCCGCAGCAGGGGGTATATCGGAGGGGCAGTTCTTC
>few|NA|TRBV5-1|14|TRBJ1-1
CASSPAETGTEAFF
TGCGCCAGCAGCCCAGCGGAGACCGGGACAGAAGCTTTCTTT
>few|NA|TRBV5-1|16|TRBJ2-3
CASSLVPLTSTDTQYF
TGCGCCAGCAGCTTGGTTCCGCTTACTAGCACAGATACGCAGTATTTT
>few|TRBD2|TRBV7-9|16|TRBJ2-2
CASTPVSGTGTGELFF
TGTGCCAGCACCCCGGTTAGCGGGACGGGCACCGGGGAGCTGTTTTTT
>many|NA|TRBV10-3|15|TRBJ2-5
CAISETYRVGETQYF
TGTGCCATCAGTGAAACATACAGGGTTGGAGAGACCCAGTACTTC
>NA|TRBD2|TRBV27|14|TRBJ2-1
CASRLSGDYNEQFF
TGTGCCAGCAGACTAAGCGGGGACTACAATGAGCAGTTCTTC
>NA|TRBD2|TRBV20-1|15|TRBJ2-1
CSASAGTSGSYEQFF
TGCAGTGCTAGTGCCGGGACTAGCGGGAGTTATGAGCAGTTCTTC
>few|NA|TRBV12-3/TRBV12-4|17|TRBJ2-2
CASSLEASLSFTGELFF
TGTGCCAGCAGTTTAGAGGCCTCCCTTTCGTTCACCGGGGAGCTGTTTTTT
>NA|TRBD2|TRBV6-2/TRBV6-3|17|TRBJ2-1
CASSYRLAGVPYNEQFF
TGTGCCAGCAGTTATCGTCTAGCGGGAGTTCCCTACAATGAGCAGTTCTTC
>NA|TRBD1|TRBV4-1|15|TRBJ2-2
CASSRPDRGTGELFF
TGCGCCAGCAGCCGTCCGGACAGGGGAACCGGGGAGCTGTTTTTT
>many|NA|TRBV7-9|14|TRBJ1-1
CASSVLTGDTEAFF
TGTGCCAGCAGTGTTCTCACGGGGGACACTGAAGCTTTCTTT
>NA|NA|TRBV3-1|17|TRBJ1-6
CASSQARTGIGDSPLHF
TGTGCCAGCAGCCAAGCTCGTACAGGGATAGGTGATTCACCCCTCCACTTT
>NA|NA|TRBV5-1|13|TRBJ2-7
CASSFDTTYEQYF
TGCGCCAGCAGCTTCGACACGACCTACGAGCAGTACTTC
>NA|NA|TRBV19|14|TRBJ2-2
CASSTVANTGELFF
TGTGCCAGTAGTACGGTAGCGAACACCGGGGAGCTGTTTTTT
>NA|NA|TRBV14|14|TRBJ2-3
CASSQVAATDTQYF
TGTGCCAGCAGCCAAGTCGCAGCGACTGATACGCAGTATTTT
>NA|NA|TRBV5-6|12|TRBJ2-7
CASSLGSHEQYF
TGTGCCAGCAGCTTAGGGTCCCACGAGCAGTACTTC
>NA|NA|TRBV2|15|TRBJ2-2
CASRRLASPTGELFF
TGTGCCAGCAGAAGGTTGGCTAGTCCCACCGGGGAGCTGTTTTTT
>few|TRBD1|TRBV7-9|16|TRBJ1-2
CASSSNRDRGYDGYTF
TGTGCCAGCAGCTCAAATCGGGACAGGGGGTATGATGGCTACACCTTC
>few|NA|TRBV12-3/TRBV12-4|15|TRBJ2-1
CASSLMGQGNNEQFF
TGTGCCAGCAGTTTAATGGGGCAGGGAAACAATGAGCAGTTCTTC
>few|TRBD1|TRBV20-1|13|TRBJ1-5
CSAVQGAGQPQHF
TGCAGTGCTGTACAGGGGGCGGGCCAGCCCCAGCATTTT
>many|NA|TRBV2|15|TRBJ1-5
CASSGTTNRNQPQHF
TGTGCCAGCAGTGGGACAACGAACCGAAATCAGCCCCAGCATTTT
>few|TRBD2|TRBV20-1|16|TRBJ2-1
CSAPSTSGRSYNEQFF
TGCAGTGCTCCTTCTACTAGCGGGCGCTCCTACAATGAGCAGTTCTTC
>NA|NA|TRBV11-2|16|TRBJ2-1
CASSFFLASSYNEQFF
TGTGCCAGCAGCTTTTTTTTAGCCAGTTCGTACAATGAGCAGTTCTTC
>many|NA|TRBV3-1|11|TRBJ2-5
CASSQLETQYF
TGTGCCAGCAGCCAATTGGAGACCCAGTACTTC
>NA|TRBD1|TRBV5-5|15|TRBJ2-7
CASSTRTGSSYEQYF
TGTGCCAGCAGCACCCGGACAGGGAGCTCCTACGAGCAGTACTTC